This is a list of T cell receptor beta chains from one sample in a study of blood T cell repertoires in COVID-19. Assay: immunoSEQ multiplex PCR; the TCRdb copy retains only in-frame clones and omits some. Here the sample spans roughly 130,000 clones, about 92% being singletons. Material: peripheral blood. Receptor source: a man in his 60s with COVID-19, enrolled during active disease. CDR3s include the opening cysteine and the closing phenylalanine or tryptophan. The D gene is left open where the match is weak. Where a row states a size, it is once, few, many or the class of an expanded clone; other rows omit it.

J gene,clone size,CDR3 length,V gene,D gene,CDR3 protein,CDR3 DNA
TRBJ2-2,-,13,TRBV10-1,-,CASSVSARGELFF,TGCGCCAGCAGTGTTAGCGCCCGGGGGGAGCTGTTTTTT
TRBJ2-7,-,17,TRBV2,TRBD2,CASSRGLAGVGLYEQYF,TGTGCCAGCAGTAGGGGACTAGCGGGGGTTGGGCTCTACGAGCAGTACTTC
TRBJ2-1,-,13,TRBV20-1,-,CSASRLPTNEQFF,TGCAGTGCTAGTAGACTACCAACTAATGAGCAGTTCTTC
TRBJ1-2,-,11,TRBV30,-,CAWSRSEGYTF,TGTGCCTGGAGTAGGTCGGAGGGCTACACCTTC
TRBJ2-3,-,16,TRBV10-1,TRBD1,CATAPSGTGVSDTQYF,TGCGCCACCGCTCCTTCTGGGACAGGGGTTTCAGATACGCAGTATTTT
TRBJ1-2,once,13,TRBV21-1,-,CASSNGTGCGYTF,TGTGCCAGCAGCAACGGGACAGGGTGCGGCTACACCTTC
TRBJ1-2,-,12,TRBV6-2/TRBV6-3,-,CASSRDIGGYTF,TGTGCCAGCAGCCGGGACATCGGAGGCTACACCTTC
TRBJ1-5,-,15,TRBV16,TRBD1,CASSQGQALNQPQHF,TGTGCCAGCAGCCAGGGACAGGCCCTCAATCAGCCCCAGCATTTT
TRBJ1-1,-,15,TRBV6-5,TRBD1,CASSYGTGDLTEAFF,TGTGCCAGCAGTTACGGGACAGGGGATCTCACTGAAGCTTTCTTT
TRBJ2-3,-,16,TRBV3-1/TRBV3-2,TRBD2,CASSQLEREGTDTQYF,TGTGCCAGCAGCCAATTGGAGCGGGAAGGCACAGATACGCAGTATTTT
TRBJ1-4,-,16,TRBV10-3,-,CAISESGEATNEKLFF,TGTGCCATCAGTGAGTCCGGGGAAGCAACTAATGAAAAACTGTTTTTT
TRBJ2-2,few,13,TRBV29-1,TRBD1,CSVVGQGNGELFF,TGCAGCGTTGTGGGACAGGGGAATGGGGAGCTGTTTTTT
TRBJ2-7,-,19,TRBV4-1,TRBD2,CASSQVSGGTGQGFYEQYF,TGCGCCAGCAGCCAGGTCTCGGGGGGAACGGGGCAGGGATTCTACGAGCAGTACTTC
TRBJ2-7,-,15,TRBV18,-,CASSRVGGRGYEQYF,TGTGCCAGCTCACGGGTTGGAGGTCGGGGCTACGAGCAGTACTTC
TRBJ2-1,-,16,TRBV4-2,-,CASSQLLAEAGNEQFF,TGTGCCAGCAGCCAGCTCCTGGCGGAGGCGGGAAATGAGCAGTTCTTC
TRBJ2-2,few,17,TRBV5-1,TRBD2,CASTSLTSGPNTGELFF,TGCGCCAGCACCTCCCTGACTAGCGGGCCTAACACCGGGGAGCTGTTTTTT
TRBJ2-2,-,16,TRBV10-1,TRBD1,CASSEWGTENTGELFF,TGCGCCAGCAGTGAGTGGGGGACAGAGAACACCGGGGAGCTGTTTTTT
TRBJ2-2,-,18,TRBV6-6,TRBD1,CASSRDLTGTENTGELFF,TGTGCCAGCAGTCGCGACCTTACCGGGACAGAGAACACCGGGGAGCTGTTTTTT
TRBJ2-3,-,14,TRBV5-1,-,CASSLPGDTDTQYF,TGCGCCAGCAGCCTGCCGGGGGACACAGATACGCAGTATTTT
TRBJ1-2,-,12,TRBV28,-,CASSLGLFGYTF,TGTGCCAGCAGTCTCGGACTGTTTGGCTACACCTTC
TRBJ2-2,medium-sized,14,TRBV7-9,-,CASSLGLVAGELFF,TGTGCCAGCAGCTTAGGTCTGGTAGCCGGGGAGCTGTTTTTT
TRBJ1-4,-,14,TRBV5-6,-,CASSPVATNEKLFF,TGTGCCAGCTCTCCTGTTGCAACTAATGAAAAACTGTTTTTT
TRBJ1-4,-,14,TRBV14,TRBD1,CASSLQGMGEKLFF,TGTGCCAGCAGCCTACAGGGGATGGGTGAAAAACTGTTTTTT
TRBJ1-2,-,13,TRBV12-3/TRBV12-4,-,CASSLDTNYGYTF,TGTGCCAGCAGTTTAGACACTAACTATGGCTACACCTTC
TRBJ2-7,-,14,TRBV9,-,CASSEGARLDEQYF,TGTGCCAGCAGCGAAGGTGCCAGACTCGACGAGCAGTACTTC
TRBJ1-6,-,14,TRBV11-3,-,CASSFGQPNSPLHF,TGTGCCAGCAGCTTTGGACAGCCTAATTCACCCCTCCACTTT
TRBJ2-3,-,14,TRBV2,TRBD2,CASSDLLAGDTQYF,TGTGCCAGCAGTGATCTATTAGCGGGAGATACGCAGTATTTT
TRBJ2-2,-,14,TRBV5-1,TRBD2,CASSLLGLSGELFF,TGCGCCAGCAGCTTGTTGGGACTATCCGGGGAGCTGTTTTTT
TRBJ1-4,-,14,TRBV3-1/TRBV3-2,-,CASSQDLSNEKLFF,TGTGCCAGCAGCCAAGATCTGAGCAATGAAAAACTGTTTTTT
TRBJ2-7,-,16,TRBV6-5,TRBD2,CASSYRASGSVDEQYF,TGTGCCAGCAGTTACCGAGCTAGCGGGAGCGTCGACGAGCAGTACTTC
TRBJ2-7,-,15,TRBV28,TRBD2,CASSFGSGRRYEQYF,TGTGCCAGCAGTTTCGGTAGCGGGAGAAGGTACGAGCAGTACTTC
TRBJ2-1,-,16,TRBV7-3,-,CASRSHRDSGYNEQFF,TGTGCCAGCAGGTCACACCGGGACTCCGGCTACAATGAGCAGTTCTTC
TRBJ1-4,-,14,TRBV2,-,CASSESWVGEKLFF,TGTGCCAGCAGTGAAAGCTGGGTCGGGGAAAAACTGTTTTTT
TRBJ1-2,-,14,TRBV30,-,CAWSSPVLPYGYTF,TGTGCCTGGAGTTCCCCGGTTCTACCCTATGGCTACACCTTC
TRBJ1-1,-,13,TRBV20-1,-,CSASFRGRTEAFF,TGCAGTGCTAGTTTCAGGGGAAGGACTGAAGCTTTCTTT
TRBJ1-2,-,12,TRBV29-1,-,CSAKDSPNGYTF,TGCAGCGCCAAGGACAGTCCCAACGGCTACACCTTC
TRBJ2-3,-,11,TRBV20-1,-,CSASSRRTQYF,TGCAGTGCTAGTAGCAGGAGGACGCAGTATTTT
TRBJ2-1,-,13,TRBV7-6,TRBD2,CASSLLAGDEQFF,TGTGCCAGCAGCTTACTAGCGGGAGACGAGCAGTTCTTC
TRBJ1-5,-,15,TRBV28,-,CASSQGGVSNQPQHF,TGTGCCAGCAGTCAGGGAGGGGTTAGCAATCAGCCCCAGCATTTT
TRBJ2-1,-,16,TRBV5-5,TRBD1,CASSPRDRDNYNEQFF,TGTGCCAGCAGCCCCCGGGACAGGGATAACTACAATGAGCAGTTCTTC
TRBJ1-2,-,13,TRBV12-3/TRBV12-4,TRBD1,CASREGGAYGYTF,TGTGCCAGCAGGGAAGGGGGCGCCTATGGCTACACCTTC
TRBJ1-2,-,13,TRBV6-1,-,CASSEAGPRGYTF,TGTGCCAGCAGTGAAGCGGGGCCCAGGGGCTACACCTTC
TRBJ1-3,-,12,TRBV12-3/TRBV12-4,-,CASSFSRDTIYF,TGTGCCAGCAGTTTTTCGAGGGACACCATATATTTT
TRBJ2-2,-,14,TRBV6-5,-,CASISFRAGGELFF,TGTGCCAGCATCTCTTTCAGGGCAGGCGGGGAGCTGTTTTTT
TRBJ2-7,-,15,TRBV9,-,CASSVAAELTYEQYF,TGTGCCAGCAGCGTAGCGGCGGAACTGACCTACGAGCAGTACTTC
TRBJ1-2,-,12,TRBV5-5,-,CASSQQNYGYTF,TGTGCCAGCAGCCAACAGAACTATGGCTACACCTTC
TRBJ1-1,-,15,TRBV4-1,-,CASSQDEGSNTEAFF,TGCGCCAGCAGCCAAGATGAGGGTTCGAACACTGAAGCTTTCTTT
TRBJ2-1,-,18,TRBV4-3,TRBD2,CASSQVLAGGSSYNEQFF,TGCGCCAGCAGCCAAGTACTAGCGGGAGGCTCGTCCTACAATGAGCAGTTCTTC
TRBJ2-7,-,14,TRBV11-3,TRBD1,CASSLRVTGSEQYF,TGTGCCAGCAGCTTACGGGTGACAGGGAGCGAGCAGTACTTC
TRBJ1-1,-,14,TRBV7-3,-,CASSLNSGDTEAFF,TGTGCCAGCAGCTTAAACTCGGGGGACACTGAAGCTTTCTTT
TRBJ1-2,-,12,TRBV6-5,-,CASSTGLGGYTF,TGTGCCAGCAGTACAGGTCTCGGGGGCTACACCTTC